A selection of T cell receptor beta chains follows, all from one sample in a study of neurological immune-mediated disorders. TCRdb re-derived calls from the 5' RACE reads in MiXCR, one entry per CDR3 protein. This table holds 60,000 to 90,000 distinct CDR3 sequences, about 10% found once. The sequencing sample was made of PBMCs. Every receptor here comes from a man aged 25-40 years in good health. CDR3s include the opening cysteine and the closing phenylalanine or tryptophan. D genes are given only for firm matches. Clone size appears in some rows only: once, few, many, or a class for an expanded clone.

TRBJ2-7 many TRBV5-1 . CASSLVGMGYEQYF TGCGCCAGCAGCTTGGTGGGGATGGGCTACGAGCAGTACTTC
TRBJ2-1 . TRBV11-2 . CASSLKAGFDEQFF TGTGCCAGCAGCTTAAAGGCCGGATTCGATGAGCAGTTCTTC
TRBJ2-2 many TRBV20-1 TRBD2 CSATFIGLAGGSTGELFF TGCAGTGCCACATTTATCGGACTAGCGGGAGGGAGCACCGGGGAGCTGTTTTTT
TRBJ2-7 many TRBV15 . CATSRETGNEQYF TGTGCCACCAGCAGAGAAACCGGGAACGAGCAGTACTTC
TRBJ2-1 few TRBV28 . CASSSSPGRSSYNEQFF TGTGCCAGCAGTTCAAGCCCGGGACGGAGCTCCTACAATGAGCAGTTCTTC
TRBJ1-6 many TRBV5-5 . CASSLTPYNSPLHF TGTGCCAGCAGCTTAACACCCTATAATTCACCCCTCCACTTT
TRBJ2-3 many TRBV28 TRBD1 CASSLKGQGRSTQYF TGTGCCAGCAGTTTAAAGGGACAGGGGAGGAGTACGCAGTATTTT
TRBJ2-4 many TRBV2 TRBD2 CASRQRSGVLAKNIQYF TGTGCCAGCAGGCAAAGGAGCGGGGTACTAGCCAAAAACATTCAGTACTTC
TRBJ2-7 many TRBV29-1 . CSASSVTAPYEQYF TGCAGCGCCTCCTCGGTCACAGCCCCCTACGAGCAGTACTTC
TRBJ1-4 many TRBV5-1 TRBD1 CASSPGGGGTNEKLFF TGCGCCAGCAGCCCCGGCGGAGGGGGCACTAATGAAAAACTGTTTTTT
TRBJ2-1 many TRBV20-1 . CSARWRKSYNEQFF TGCAGTGCTAGATGGCGAAAATCCTACAATGAGCAGTTCTTC
TRBJ1-3 many TRBV27 . CASSLGTGISGNTIYF TGTGCCAGCAGTTTAGGGACGGGGATCTCTGGAAACACCATATATTTT
TRBJ2-1 many TRBV20-1 TRBD2 CSARTGTSGRSYNEQFF TGCAGTGCTAGAACAGGGACTAGCGGGAGGTCCTACAATGAGCAGTTCTTC
TRBJ2-1 many TRBV7-3 . CASSPPAVTGMNNEQFF TGTGCCAGCAGCCCGCCCGCCGTGACGGGGATGAACAATGAGCAGTTCTTC
TRBJ2-2 few TRBV7-2 . CASSLKSSTGELFF TGTGCCAGCAGCTTAAAGTCCTCCACCGGGGAGCTGTTTTTT
TRBJ1-2 many TRBV10-3 . CAISEPGPRGTNYGYTF TGTGCCATCAGTGAGCCGGGGCCGAGGGGCACTAACTATGGCTACACCTTC
TRBJ1-2 . TRBV20-1 . CSAPPGPNYGYTF TGCAGTGCCCCGCCGGGGCCTAACTATGGCTACACCTTC
TRBJ2-3 many TRBV27 . CASSLAASTDTQYF TGTGCCAGCAGTTTAGCGGCCTCCACAGATACGCAGTATTTT
TRBJ1-1 many TRBV5-1 TRBD1 CASKGQMNTEAFF TGCGCCAGCAAGGGACAGATGAACACTGAAGCTTTCTTT
TRBJ2-1 many TRBV2 . CASISGTYNEQFF TGTGCCAGCATCAGCGGCACCTACAATGAGCAGTTCTTC